One sample yielded the 4 T cell receptor beta chains listed below, sequenced in a study of shared clonotypes between healthy human individuals. Sequenced by immunoSEQ multiplex PCR; TCRdb stores in-frame clones only, minus some. The sample includes about 1 million clones, more than 65% seen only once; the top ten take approximately 1.5%. Sequencing was carried out using memory CD4+ T cells sorted from blood. Regarding subset: CD45RA-negative fraction. The receptors were sampled from a man younger than 30 in good health.

This chain connects TRBV7-2 to TRBJ2-3; TRBD2 might be the D (6 bases). Trimming pared 1 base from V and 1 base from J, leaving 15 bases between. Germline CDR1 reads SGHTA; CDR2 reads FQGNSA. The CDR3 covers 17 residues. The CDR3 region has the DNA TGTGCCAGCAGCTTAGTGGTATCCGGGAGAGGCACAGATACGCAGTATTTT. Amino acid sequence: CASSLVVSGRGTDTQYF.

This chain links TRBV11-2 with TRBJ1-4; no clear D gene. CDR3 length: 15 amino acids. V lost 5 bases and J 6 bases, leaving 16 bases between the germline ends. Germline lookup yields CDR1 SGHAT and CDR2 FQNNGV. The CDR3 region is CASSPSYLKHEKLFF. The CDR3 DNA sequence: TGTGCCAGCAGCCCGAGTTATTTGAAACATGAAAAACTGTTTTTT.

In this sample, this clone turned up a few times. The chain links TRBV6-5 to TRBJ2-7; 8 bases agree with TRBD2. The J segment lost 6 bases and the V segment lost 7 bases, leaving 11 bases of the junction unmatched. Germline values: CDR1 MNHEY, CDR2 SVGAGI. The CDR3 is made up of 14 amino acids. CDR3 DNA: TGTGCCAGCACCTTAGCGGGGAAGGGGGGCGAGCAGTACTTC. Translation gives CASTLAGKGGEQYF.

This chain links TRBV5-1 with TRBJ2-7; tentatively, D is TRBD1 (6 bases). V lost 0 bases and J lost 0, with 13 bases in between. Germline CDR1 SGHRS, CDR2 YFSETQ. The CDR3 spans 16 residues. In DNA, the CDR3 is TGCGCCAGCAGCTTGGAGGCAGGGGCAGGCTCCTACGAGCAGTACTTC. Translating it yields CASSLEAGAGSYEQYF.